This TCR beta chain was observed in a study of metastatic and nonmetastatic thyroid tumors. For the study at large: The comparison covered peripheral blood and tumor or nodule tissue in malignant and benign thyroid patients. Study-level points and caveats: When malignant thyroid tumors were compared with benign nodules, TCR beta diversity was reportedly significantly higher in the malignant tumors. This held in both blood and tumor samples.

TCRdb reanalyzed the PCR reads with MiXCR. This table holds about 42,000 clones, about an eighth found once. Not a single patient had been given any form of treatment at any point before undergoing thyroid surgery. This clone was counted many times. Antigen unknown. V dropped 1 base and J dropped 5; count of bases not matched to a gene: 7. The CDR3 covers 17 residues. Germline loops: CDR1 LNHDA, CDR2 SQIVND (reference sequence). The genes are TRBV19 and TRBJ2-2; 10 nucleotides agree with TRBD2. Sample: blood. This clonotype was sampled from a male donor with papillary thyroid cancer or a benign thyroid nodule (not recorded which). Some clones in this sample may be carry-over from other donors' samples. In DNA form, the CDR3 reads TGTGCCAGTAGTATAGGAGGGCTAGCGGGAGTAACCGGGGAGCTGTTTTTT. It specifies CASSIGGLAGVTGELFF.